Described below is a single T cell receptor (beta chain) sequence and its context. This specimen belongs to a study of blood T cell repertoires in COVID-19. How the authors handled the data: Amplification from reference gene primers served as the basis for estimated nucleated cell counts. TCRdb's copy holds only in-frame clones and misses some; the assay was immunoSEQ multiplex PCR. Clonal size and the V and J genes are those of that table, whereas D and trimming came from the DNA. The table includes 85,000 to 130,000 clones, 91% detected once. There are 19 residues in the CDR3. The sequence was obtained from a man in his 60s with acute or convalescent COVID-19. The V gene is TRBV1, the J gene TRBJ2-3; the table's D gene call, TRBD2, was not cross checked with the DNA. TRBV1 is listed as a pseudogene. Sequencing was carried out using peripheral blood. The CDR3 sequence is CTSSQASGRSSPSTDTQYF. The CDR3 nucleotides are TGCACCAGCAGCCAGGCTAGCGGGAGAAGCTCTCCTAGCACAGATACGCAGTATTTT.